Shown below are 17 T cell receptor beta chains from a single sample sequenced in a study of blood T cell repertoires in COVID-19. Clones were read by immunoSEQ multiplex PCR, and TCRdb kept only the in-frame ones, dropping some. The sample includes hundreds of thousands of clones, under 90% of them seen just once. The sequenced sample was PBMCs or T cells enriched from blood (not recorded which). The receptors were sampled from a woman aged 25 to 39 with acute COVID-19.

This CDR3 is CASSNICQTYTDTQYF. The CDR3 DNA follows: TGTGCCAGCAGCAATATCTGCCAAACTTACACAGATACGCAGTATTTT. The V call is TRBV21-1, the J call TRBJ2-3; the D call in the table, TRBD2, was not verified against the DNA. TRBV21-1 is a listed pseudogene. This CDR3 has 16 amino acids.

The V and J genes are TRBV9 and TRBJ2-1; 7 bases are shared with TRBD1. V shed 4 bases and J 5 bases; nucleotides not matched to a gene: 6. The CDR3 has 14 residues. The germline V gene encodes CDR1 SGDLS and CDR2 YYNGEE. CDR3 nucleotides: TGTGCCAGCAGCCCCTGGGACAGCCACAATGAGCAGTTCTTC. This encodes CASSPWDSHNEQFF.

This clone has only one observation. The rearrangement uses TRBV19 and TRBJ1-1; D is uncertain. Germline values: CDR1 LNHDA, CDR2 SQIVND (reference sequence). This CDR3 has 16 amino acids. The V end was cut by 2 bases, the J end by 5 bases, with 18 bases between. The CDR3 DNA follows: TGTGCCAGTAGTATATTGTACGGTTCTTCGGGAACTGAAGCTTTCTTT. It yields the protein CASSILYGSSGTEAFF.

The chain uses TRBV4-3 and TRBJ1-6, with TRBD1 as a possible D gene (5 bases). The CDR3 extends over 15 amino acids. Per germline, CDR1 LGHNA and CDR2 YSLEER. Trimming took off 1 base at V and 9 bases at J, with 13 bases between the two ends. Here the CDR3 reads CASSQGLRGGSPLHF. The CDR3 DNA sequence: TGCGCCAGCAGCCAAGGGTTGAGGGGAGGTTCACCCCTCCACTTT.

The chain uses TRBV5-8 and TRBJ1-5; a weak D match, TRBD1 (6 bases). The CDR3 spans 14 residues. V shed 0 bases and J shed 7 bases, with 11 bases lying between them. Germline V CDR1 and CDR2: SGHTS, YDEGEE. The CDR3 loop is CASSLGEGDQPQHF. The CDR3 DNA follows: TGTGCCAGCAGCTTGGGGGAGGGGGACCAGCCCCAGCATTTT.

The gene calls are TRBV19 and TRBJ2-7, with 9 bases aligning to TRBD2. Per the germline V gene, CDR1 is LNHDA and CDR2 is SQIVND (reference sequence). The J segment lost 7 bases and the V segment lost 4 bases, leaving 17 bases of the junction unmatched. This CDR3 is 17 amino acids long. CDR3 region: CASSTPQSSGGPGEQYF. The CDR3 DNA is TGTGCCAGTAGTACTCCCCAGAGTAGCGGGGGCCCGGGGGAGCAGTACTTC.

In its sample, this clone was seen once. The chain is built from TRBV5-5 and TRBJ1-1, with TRBD1 matching over 7 bases. V gave up 7 bases and J gave up 2 bases; unmatched junction bases: 17. The CDR3 is made up of 17 amino acids. Germline V CDR1 and CDR2: SGHKS, YYEKEE (reference sequence). The CDR3 is CASGPPPTGSGNTEAFF. CDR3 in DNA: TGTGCCAGCGGCCCACCCCCGACAGGGTCGGGAAACACTGAAGCTTTCTTT.

V usage is TRBV5-4 and J usage is TRBJ2-3; 8 bases match TRBD2. V shed 7 bases, J shed 5 bases, and the junction held 9 bases outside the gene matches. Germline lookup yields CDR1 SGHNT and CDR2 YYREEE (reference sequence). The CDR3 extends over 14 amino acids. This chain's CDR3 is CASQLDRGGDTQYF. The CDR3, as DNA: TGTGCCAGCCAACTGGATCGGGGGGGAGATACGCAGTATTTT. The whole variable domain, filled in from reference TRBV5-4 and TRBJ2-3, reads ETGVTQSPTHLIKTRGQQVTLRCSSQSGHNTVSWYQQALGQGPQFIFQYYREEENGRGNFPPRFSGLQFPNYSSELNVNALELDDSALYLCASQLDRGGDTQYFGPGTRLTVL.

The chain uses TRBV28 and TRBJ1-1; D perhaps matches TRBD1 (6 bases). The CDR3 has 16 amino acids. V was cut by 3 bases and J by 6 bases, with 20 bases left in between. Germline CDR1 MDHEN, CDR2 SYDVKM. The CDR3 is CASSFLYKGEPPEAFF. CDR3 nucleotide sequence: TGTGCCAGCAGTTTTTTATATAAGGGGGAACCCCCTGAAGCTTTCTTT.

This chain uses TRBV11-3 with TRBJ2-1, with TRBD2 as a possible D gene (5 bases). The V gene lost 1 base and the J gene lost 11 bases, with 18 bases spanning the gap. This CDR3 has 15 amino acids. CDR1 SGHNT and CDR2 YENEEA come from the germline V gene. The CDR3 sequence is CASSLVSRGMEKQFF. In DNA form, the CDR3 reads TGTGCCAGCAGCTTAGTCTCTCGGGGAATGGAGAAGCAGTTCTTC. Filled out from reference TRBV11-3 and TRBJ2-1, the complete variable domain reads EAGVVQSPRYKIIEKKQPVAFWCNPISGHNTLYWYLQNLGQGPELLIRYENEEAVDDSQLPKDRFSAERLKGVDSTLKIQPAELGDSAVYLCASSLVSRGMEKQFFGPGTRLTVL.

The V call is TRBV6-2 or TRBV6-3, the J call TRBJ1-5, with D possibly being TRBD1 (5 bases). Germline V gives CDR1 MNHEY, CDR2 SVGEGT. The ends were cut back, 0 bases at V and 2 bases at J, with 11 bases in the middle. The CDR3 is 16 residues long. The CDR3 region has the DNA TGTGCCAGCAGTTACTCTTCCAGGGTAGGCAATCAGCCCCAGCATTTT. Its protein is CASSYSSRVGNQPQHF.

The rearrangement links TRBV6-2 or TRBV6-3 to TRBJ2-5, with D hard to call. The CDR3 consists of 20 residues. Trimming stripped 0 bases from V and 5 bases from J, with 28 bases between. The germline V gene has CDR1 MNHEY and CDR2 SVGEGT. The CDR3 nucleotides are TGTGCCAGCAGTTACTCGAATGCGGCAGAACGTAAGTTTTTGGATGAGACCCAGTACTTC. It encodes CASSYSNAAERKFLDETQYF.

The V gene is TRBV5-4, the J gene TRBJ2-3; a weak D match, TRBD1 (5 bases). V lost 2 bases and J 1 base, leaving 11 bases between the germline ends. The CDR3 spans 15 residues. Germline V gives CDR1 SGHNT, CDR2 YYREEE (reference sequence). The CDR3 sequence: CASSFQGAGTDTQYF. Written as DNA, the CDR3 is TGTGCCAGCAGCTTTCAAGGGGCGGGCACAGATACGCAGTATTTT.

The V gene is TRBV7-2, the J gene TRBJ1-6; D not certain. The length of the CDR3 is 16 residues. The germline gives CDR1 SGHTA, CDR2 FQGNSA. V was cut by 3 bases and J by 5 bases, with 14 bases left in between. The CDR3, as DNA: TGTGCCAGCAGCTTTCGAGGTGACGGAAATAATTCACCCCTCCACTTT. Its protein product is CASSFRGDGNNSPLHF.

This chain connects TRBV7-8 to TRBJ1-5; tentatively, D is TRBD1 (5 bases). Germline CDR1 is SGHVS and CDR2 is FQNEAQ. V lost 5 bases and J 4 bases, leaving 15 bases between the germline ends. The CDR3 consists of 15 residues. CDR3 sequence (DNA): TGTGCCAGCAGCCAGACCCCAGGGTCAAATCAGCCCCAGCATTTT. It translates to CASSQTPGSNQPQHF.

The chain links TRBV7-9 to TRBJ2-3; 10 bases match TRBD2. Germline V CDR1 and CDR2: SEHNR, FQNEAQ (reference sequence). The CDR3 runs 17 residues. The junction had 9 bases not matched to a gene; V was cut back by 6 bases and J by 0 bases. The CDR3 nucleotides are TGTGCCAGCAGAGAAACCGGGACTAGCGTTAGCACAGATACGCAGTATTTT. Translating it yields CASRETGTSVSTDTQYF.

The rearrangement uses TRBV30 and TRBJ1-5, with D possibly TRBD1 on 5 matching bases. The CDR3 sequence is 13 residues long. Germline CDR1 is GTSNPN and CDR2 is SVGIG (reference sequence). With 6 bases removed from V and 0 bases from J, the gap between germline ends came to 9 bases. DNA for the CDR3: TGTGCCTGTTCCAGGGTTAGCAATCAGCCCCAGCATTTT. Translating it yields CACSRVSNQPQHF.